The 25 T cell receptor beta chains below come from one sample, sequenced in a study of human thymus T cells. Some clones are missing from TCRdb's copy, which holds only in-frame ones; the method was immunoSEQ multiplex PCR. Altogether about 78,000 clones are present, roughly 96% being singletons, with the ten largest covering roughly 0.028%. The thymus tissue came from resections taken during corrective heart surgery. The sequencing sample was made of thymus tissue. The receptor set was obtained from a boy in the first two years of life with a congenital heart defect but otherwise immunologically healthy.

The J gene is TRBJ2-2, the V gene TRBV18, with TRBD1 matching 9 bases. The CDR3 runs 15 residues. The V and J ends lost 5 bases and 6 bases, in that order; junction bases with no gene match: 7. The germline CDR1 and CDR2 sequences are KGHSH and LQKENI. CDR3 DNA sequence: TGTGCCAGCTCAGACTGGGACAGGGCGCCCGGGGAGCTGTTTTTT. Protein product: CASSDWDRAPGELFF.

The chain couples TRBV5-1 to TRBJ2-3; a possible D gene is TRBD2 (5 bases). The germline V gene has CDR1 SGHRS and CDR2 YFSETQ. V lost 2 bases and J lost 6, with 16 bases in between. The CDR3 has 15 residues. CDR3 DNA sequence: TGCGCCAGCAGCTTTTTAGCGATAGAGGCGGATACGCAGTATTTT. This sequence encodes CASSFLAIEADTQYF.

The J gene is TRBJ2-1, the V gene TRBV28; tentatively, D is TRBD2 (5 bases). V was shortened by 7 bases and J by 2 bases, with 21 bases between the two germline ends. This CDR3 has 17 amino acids. Germline-derived CDR1 and CDR2 are MDHEN and SYDVKM. CDR3 in DNA: TGTGCCAGCACCACCCTTGGGTGGGAGAAGGCCTACAATGAGCAGTTCTTC. Its translation is CASTTLGWEKAYNEQFF.

The rearrangement links TRBV11-2 to TRBJ1-1, with D hard to call. This CDR3 is built from 15 residues. V shed 5 bases and J shed 0 bases, with 13 bases lying between them. CDR1 is SGHAT and CDR2 is FQNNGV in the germline V gene. CDR3 amino acids: CASSRRGGLNTEAFF. CDR3 DNA sequence: TGTGCCAGCAGCCGACGAGGCGGATTGAACACTGAAGCTTTCTTT. Full variable domain (outside the CDR3, taken from reference TRBV11-2 and TRBJ1-1): EAGVAQSPRYKIIEKRQSVAFWCNPISGHATLYWYQQILGQGPKLLIQFQNNGVVDDSQLPKDRFSAERLKGVDSTLKIQPAKLEDSAVYLCASSRRGGLNTEAFFGQGTRLTVV.

The chain is built from TRBV28 and TRBJ2-3, with D possibly matching TRBD2 (7 bases). This CDR3 spans 22 amino acids. V was pared by 3 bases and J by 2 bases, with 33 bases between. Germline CDR1 and CDR2: MDHEN and SYDVKM. The chain's CDR3 is CASSFISPGGRHHWGHTDTQYF. DNA for the CDR3: TGTGCCAGCAGTTTTATCTCTCCTGGCGGGAGACACCATTGGGGGCACACAGATACGCAGTATTTT.

The chain's CDR3 is CASSLSLGQLKEPQHF. The DNA of the CDR3 is TGTGCCAGCAGCTTAAGCCTGGGACAGCTGAAGGAGCCCCAGCATTTT. The chain is built from TRBV7-9 and TRBJ1-5; 7 bases match TRBD1. With 2 bases clipped from V and 8 bases from J, the junction kept 12 bases outside the gene matches. This CDR3 spans 16 amino acids. Germline V lookup: CDR1 SEHNR, CDR2 FQNEAQ (reference sequence).

The chain has TRBV11-2 and TRBJ2-7, with D perhaps TRBD1 (5 bases). The length of the CDR3 is 14 residues. The V and J ends lost 2 bases and 5 bases respectively, with 13 bases between them. The germline V gene has CDR1 SGHAT and CDR2 FQNNGV. CDR3 in DNA: TGTGCCAGCAGCTTAAAAAGGGGTCCGGACGAGCAGTACTTC. As protein: CASSLKRGPDEQYF.

This chain connects TRBV28 to TRBJ2-7; no definite D call. Trimming pared 3 bases from V and 11 bases from J, leaving 20 bases between. The CDR3 covers 14 residues. The V gene's germline CDR1 is MDHEN and CDR2 SYDVKM. CDR3 in DNA: TGTGCCAGCAGTTTGGGCAGGTTTCCACCGTTGGAGTACTTC. Protein: CASSLGRFPPLEYF. The full variable domain, its missing parts supplied by reference TRBV28 and TRBJ2-7, is DVKVTQSSRYLVKRTGEKVFLECVQDMDHENMFWYRQDPGLGLRLIYFSYDVKMKEKGDIPEGYSVSREKKERFSLILESASTNQTSMYLCASSLGRFPPLEYFGPGTRLTVT.

The chain uses TRBV18 and TRBJ1-6, with D perhaps matching TRBD1 (5 bases). The CDR3 loop spans 19 amino acids. Trimming cost V 0 bases and J 0 bases, with 15 bases left between them. Looked up from germline, CDR1 is KGHSH and CDR2 is LQKENI. The CDR3 DNA reads as TGTGCCAGCTCACCACCGAGCAGGGCGTTAAGCTCCTATAATTCACCCCTCCACTTT. This encodes CASSPPSRALSSYNSPLHF.

J is TRBJ2-7 and V is TRBV5-5; unclear D gene. The length of the CDR3 is 12 residues. The germline gives CDR1 SGHKS, CDR2 YYEKEE (reference sequence). Trimming pared 1 base from V and 2 bases from J, leaving 4 bases between. As DNA, the CDR3 is TGTGCCAGCAGCTTGCACCCCTACGAGCAGTACTTC. This translates into CASSLHPYEQYF.

The chain employs TRBV7-9 and TRBJ1-2, with TRBD1 matching 8 bases. The CDR3 covers 15 residues. CDR1 is SEHNR and CDR2 is FQNEAQ in the germline V gene (reference sequence). The trim removed 5 bases at V and 5 bases at J, leaving 10 bases unmatched. Here the CDR3 DNA reads TGTGCCAGCAGCACCCCGACAGGGGCCATATATGGCTACACCTTC. As protein: CASSTPTGAIYGYTF.

The CDR3 reads CASSYSVLEQFF. In DNA form, the CDR3 reads TGTGCCAGCAGCTATAGCGTTCTTGAGCAGTTCTTC. The genes are TRBV6-6 and TRBJ2-1; D is perhaps TRBD2 (5 bases). The germline V gene encodes CDR1 MNHNY and CDR2 SVGAGI (reference sequence). The CDR3 totals 12 residues. V was clipped by 6 bases and J by 9 bases, with 12 bases between them.

CDR3 in DNA: TGTGCCAGCAGTTTGGGGCTAGCCCGCACAGATACGCAGTATTTT. Residues: CASSLGLARTDTQYF. This rearrangement joins TRBV28 to TRBJ2-3, with D perhaps assigned TRBD1 or TRBD2 (5 bases each). The CDR3 length is 15 residues. Deletions cut 3 bases from V and 1 base from J, with 11 bases between. Per the germline V gene, CDR1 is MDHEN and CDR2 is SYDVKM.

The rearrangement uses TRBV28 and TRBJ2-7; D perhaps matches TRBD2 (5 bases). The V end lost 5 bases, the J end lost 6 bases, and 20 bases lay between the germline ends. CDR1 and CDR2 (germline): MDHEN, SYDVKM. This CDR3 contains 15 residues. The CDR3 region is CASSPLAAGWSEQYF. The CDR3 DNA sequence: TGTGCCAGCAGTCCCCTAGCTGCCGGGTGGAGCGAGCAGTACTTC.

This clone showed up just a few times. The rearrangement uses TRBV7-8 and TRBJ1-5; 11 bases line up with TRBD1. The V and J ends lost 5 bases and 2 bases, in that order; junction bases with no gene match: 11. The CDR3 totals 18 residues. Germline V gene data show CDR1 as SGHVS and CDR2 as FQNEAQ. The chain's CDR3 is CASSPRDRGWSGNQPQHF. The CDR3 bases are TGTGCCAGCAGCCCACGGGACAGGGGGTGGTCCGGCAATCAGCCCCAGCATTTT.

This clone was detected only once. V usage is TRBV19 and J usage is TRBJ2-3, with D perhaps assigned TRBD1 or TRBD2 (7 bases each). CDR3 length: 16 residues. Looked up from germline, CDR1 is LNHDA and CDR2 is SQIVND (reference sequence). Between the trimmed V and J ends, which lost 7 bases and 3 bases, there was a span of 20 bases. CDR3: CASTRARGGYTDTQYF. The CDR3 DNA is TGTGCCAGTACCCGTGCCAGGGGGGGTTATACAGATACGCAGTATTTT.

The J gene is TRBJ2-7, the V gene TRBV14; TRBD1 is a possible D gene (6 bases). CDR1 SGHDN and CDR2 FVKESK come from the germline V gene. The CDR3 sequence is 17 residues long. Trimming took 0 bases from V and 0 from J, leaving 15 bases between them. The CDR3 DNA reads TGTGCCAGCAGCCAAGATTTGGACAGCTATTCCTCCTACGAGCAGTACTTC. As protein: CASSQDLDSYSSYEQYF.

V is TRBV12-2 and J is TRBJ1-6; the table's D call TRBD1 went unverified against the DNA. TRBV12-2 is shown as a pseudogene. The CDR3 covers 18 residues. The CDR3 DNA sequence: TGTGCAACCCGCCAATACAACTCCACGACAGGGGAAAATTCACCCCTCCACTTT. This translates into CATRQYNSTTGENSPLHF.

The chain carries TRBV28 and TRBJ2-3, with 12 bases aligning to TRBD2. This CDR3 region has 19 residues. CDR1 and CDR2 from the germline V gene are MDHEN and SYDVKM. The J segment lost 2 bases and the V segment lost 10 bases, leaving 19 bases of the junction unmatched. The CDR3 bases are TGTGCCACCTCGGCGGGGACTAGCGGGCCCCCGCCCCTCACAGATACGCAGTATTTT. It codes for CATSAGTSGPPPLTDTQYF. The whole variable domain, remainder taken from reference TRBV28 and TRBJ2-3, is DVKVTQSSRYLVKRTGEKVFLECVQDMDHENMFWYRQDPGLGLRLIYFSYDVKMKEKGDIPEGYSVSREKKERFSLILESASTNQTSMYLCATSAGTSGPPPLTDTQYFGPGTRLTVL.

The V call is TRBV7-6, the J call TRBJ2-3; 9 bases map to TRBD2. This CDR3 is 17 amino acids long. The junction had 7 bases not matched to a gene; V was cut back by 1 base and J by 2 bases. Germline V gives CDR1 SGHVS, CDR2 FNYEAQ. CDR3 sequence reads: CASSLDLSGGYTDTQYF. CDR3 nucleotides: TGTGCCAGCAGCTTAGATCTCAGCGGGGGGTACACAGATACGCAGTATTTT.

The chain has TRBV10-2 and TRBJ2-7, with 11 bases matching TRBD2. Germline V gives CDR1 WSHSY, CDR2 SAAADI. Trimming cost V 2 bases and J 0 bases; bases outside gene matches: 3. The CDR3 extends over 16 amino acids. CDR3 bases: TGCGCCAGCAGTGAGGGGGGACTAGCGGACTCCTACGAGCAGTACTTC. It is translated as CASSEGGLADSYEQYF.

CDR3 loop: CASRTRTGGDIIYGYTF. The DNA for the CDR3 is TGTGCCAGCAGGACCCGGACAGGGGGCGATATCATCTATGGCTACACCTTC. The chain couples TRBV2 to TRBJ1-2; TRBD1 aligns across 11 bases. This CDR3 is built from 17 residues. Trimming at V came to 6 bases and at J to 4 bases, leaving 13 bases not matched to a gene. Germline assignment: CDR1 SNHLY and CDR2 FYNNEI.

The chain uses TRBV21-1 and TRBJ1-5. TRBV21-1 corresponds to a pseudogene. The CDR3 contains 20 residues. CDR3 loop: CASSFRSFWVKLLYGQPQHF. The CDR3 DNA sequence: TGTGCCAGCAGCTTTCGAAGCTTCTGGGTTAAACTTTTATATGGTCAGCCCCAGCATTTT.

The chain couples TRBV5-1 to TRBJ2-5; TRBD2 matches at 10 bases. Trimming cost V 0 bases and J 2 bases; bases outside gene matches: 7. CDR1 is SGHRS, CDR2 YFSETQ, per germline. This CDR3 is 17 amino acids long. CDR3 region: CASSLAGAGGSQETQYF. The CDR3 nucleotides read TGCGCCAGCAGCTTGGCAGGAGCGGGGGGGAGTCAAGAGACCCAGTACTTC.

The V gene is TRBV5-1, the J gene TRBJ1-2, with 7 bases aligning to TRBD1. The CDR3 consists of 16 residues. Unmatched junction bases numbered 10, after V lost 2 bases and J lost 3 bases. Germline lookup yields CDR1 SGHRS and CDR2 YFSETQ. In nucleotides, the CDR3 is TGCGCCAGCAGCTTAATCACAGGGGTTGCCCACTATGGCTACACCTTC. Its translation: CASSLITGVAHYGYTF.